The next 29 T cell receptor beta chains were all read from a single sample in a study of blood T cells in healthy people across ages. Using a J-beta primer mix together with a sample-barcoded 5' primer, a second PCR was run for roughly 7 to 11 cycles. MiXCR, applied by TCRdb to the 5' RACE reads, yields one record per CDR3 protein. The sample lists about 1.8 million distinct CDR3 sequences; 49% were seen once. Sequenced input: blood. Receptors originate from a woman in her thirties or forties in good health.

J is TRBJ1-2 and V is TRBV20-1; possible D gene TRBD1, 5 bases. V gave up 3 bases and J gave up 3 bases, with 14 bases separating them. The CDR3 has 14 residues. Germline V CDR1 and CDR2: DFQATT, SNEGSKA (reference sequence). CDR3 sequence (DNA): TGCAGTGCTAGGGGGGTCCGCACGGACTATGGCTACACCTTC. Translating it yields CSARGVRTDYGYTF.

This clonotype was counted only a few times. CDR3 in amino acids: CASSPKITDSGGAYNEQFF. The CDR3 nucleotides read TGTGCCAGCAGCCCAAAAATTACGGACAGCGGGGGAGCCTACAATGAGCAGTTCTTC. V and J are TRBV5-4 and TRBJ2-1; 8 bases are a match to TRBD2. The CDR3 totals 19 residues. With V trimmed by 4 bases and J by 2 bases, 17 bases remained unmatched. Looked up from germline, CDR1 is SGHNT and CDR2 is YYREEE (reference sequence).

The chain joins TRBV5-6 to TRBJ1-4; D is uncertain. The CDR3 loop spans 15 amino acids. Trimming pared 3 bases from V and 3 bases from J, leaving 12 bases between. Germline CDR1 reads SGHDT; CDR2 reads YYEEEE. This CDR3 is CASSYPDGPNEKLFF. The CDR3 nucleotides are TGTGCCAGCAGCTACCCGGACGGCCCTAATGAAAAACTGTTTTTT.

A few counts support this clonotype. CDR3: CATSGGGAGANVLTF. As DNA, the CDR3 is TGTGCCACCTCCGGGGGAGGAGCTGGGGCCAACGTCCTGACTTTC. This chain joins TRBV6-2 or TRBV6-3 and TRBJ2-6; D might be TRBD2 (6 bases). V was clipped by 10 bases and J by 2 bases, with 15 bases between them. Germline CDR1 reads MNHEY; CDR2 reads SVGEGT. The CDR3 consists of 15 residues.

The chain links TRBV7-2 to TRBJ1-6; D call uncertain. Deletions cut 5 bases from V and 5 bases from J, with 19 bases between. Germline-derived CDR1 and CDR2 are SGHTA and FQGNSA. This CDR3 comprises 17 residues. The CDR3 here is CASSKRFGEINNSPLHF. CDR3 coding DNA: TGTGCCAGCAGCAAGAGGTTCGGTGAAATCAATAATTCACCCCTCCACTTT.

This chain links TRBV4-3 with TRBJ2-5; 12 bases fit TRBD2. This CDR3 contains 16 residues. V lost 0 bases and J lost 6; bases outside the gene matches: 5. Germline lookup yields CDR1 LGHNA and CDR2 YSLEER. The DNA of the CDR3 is TGCGCCAGCAGCCAAGACGCTAGCGGGGGGGCAAAGACCCAGTACTTC. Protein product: CASSQDASGGAKTQYF.

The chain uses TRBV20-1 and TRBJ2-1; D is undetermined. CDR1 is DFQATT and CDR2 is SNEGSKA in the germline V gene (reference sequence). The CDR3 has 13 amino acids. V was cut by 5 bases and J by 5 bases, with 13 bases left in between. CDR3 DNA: TGCAGTGCTGGATTGGTTCGAGACAATGAGCAGTTCTTC. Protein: CSAGLVRDNEQFF.

CDR3 protein: CASPPGIGTAPYEQYF. CDR3 sequence (DNA): TGTGCCAGCCCGCCCGGGATCGGGACAGCCCCCTACGAGCAGTACTTC. J is TRBJ2-7 and V is TRBV28; 7 bases are shared with TRBD1. The CDR3 loop spans 16 amino acids. Germline values: CDR1 MDHEN, CDR2 SYDVKM. The trim removed 8 bases at V and 2 bases at J, leaving 15 bases unmatched. Drawing the rest from reference TRBV28 and TRBJ2-7, the complete variable domain is DVKVTQSSRYLVKRTGEKVFLECVQDMDHENMFWYRQDPGLGLRLIYFSYDVKMKEKGDIPEGYSVSREKKERFSLILESASTNQTSMYLCASPPGIGTAPYEQYFGPGTRLTVT.

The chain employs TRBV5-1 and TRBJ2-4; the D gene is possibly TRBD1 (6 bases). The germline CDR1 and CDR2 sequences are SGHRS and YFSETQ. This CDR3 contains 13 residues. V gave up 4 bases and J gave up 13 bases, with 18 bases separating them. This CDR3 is CASSATGYNEQYF. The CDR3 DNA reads TGCGCCAGCAGCGCCACAGGGTACAATGAGCAGTACTTC.

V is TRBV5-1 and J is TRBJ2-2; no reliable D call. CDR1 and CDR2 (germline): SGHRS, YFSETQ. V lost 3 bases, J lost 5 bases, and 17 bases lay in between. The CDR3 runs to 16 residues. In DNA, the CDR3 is TGCGCCAGCAGCTCCATGGGCGGCGTGGGTACCGGGGAGCTGTTTTTT. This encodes CASSSMGGVGTGELFF.

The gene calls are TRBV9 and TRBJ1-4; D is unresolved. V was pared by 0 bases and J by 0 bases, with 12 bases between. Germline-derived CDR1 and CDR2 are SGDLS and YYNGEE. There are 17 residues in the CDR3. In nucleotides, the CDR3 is TGTGCCAGCAGCGTAGGGGTTGGCAGATCAACTAATGAAAAACTGTTTTTT. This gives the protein CASSVGVGRSTNEKLFF.

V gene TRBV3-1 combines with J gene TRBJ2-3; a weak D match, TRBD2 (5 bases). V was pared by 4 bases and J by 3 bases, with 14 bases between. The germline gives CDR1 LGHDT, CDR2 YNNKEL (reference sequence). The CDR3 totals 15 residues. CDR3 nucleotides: TGTGCCAGCAGCCGCCGGGGAAAAGGAACAGATACGCAGTATTTT. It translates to CASSRRGKGTDTQYF.

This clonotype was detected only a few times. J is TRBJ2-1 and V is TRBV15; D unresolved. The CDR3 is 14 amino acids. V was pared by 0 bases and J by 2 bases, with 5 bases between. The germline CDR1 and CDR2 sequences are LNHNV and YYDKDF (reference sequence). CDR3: CATSRDNTYNEQFF. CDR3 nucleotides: TGTGCCACCAGCAGAGATAACACCTACAATGAGCAGTTCTTC.

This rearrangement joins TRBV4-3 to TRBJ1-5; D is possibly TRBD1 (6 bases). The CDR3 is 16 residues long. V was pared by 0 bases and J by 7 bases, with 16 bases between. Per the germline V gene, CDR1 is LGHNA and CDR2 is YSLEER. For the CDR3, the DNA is TGCGCCAGCAGCCAAGATCTGGAAGGGGGGGGACAGCCCCAGCATTTT. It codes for CASSQDLEGGGQPQHF.

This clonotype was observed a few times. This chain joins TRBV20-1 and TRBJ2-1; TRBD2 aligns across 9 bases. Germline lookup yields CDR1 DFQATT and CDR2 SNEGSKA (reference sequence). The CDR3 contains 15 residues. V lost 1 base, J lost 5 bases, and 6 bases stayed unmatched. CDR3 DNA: TGCAGTGCTAGAGGGGAAGCGGGGGGACACAATGAGCAGTTCTTC. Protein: CSARGEAGGHNEQFF.

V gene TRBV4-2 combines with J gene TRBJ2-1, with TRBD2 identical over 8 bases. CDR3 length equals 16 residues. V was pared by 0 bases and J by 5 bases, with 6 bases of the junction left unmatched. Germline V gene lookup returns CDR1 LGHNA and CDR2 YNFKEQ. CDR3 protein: CASSQETPGGHNEQFF. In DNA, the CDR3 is TGTGCCAGCAGCCAAGAAACTCCGGGGGGGCACAATGAGCAGTTCTTC.

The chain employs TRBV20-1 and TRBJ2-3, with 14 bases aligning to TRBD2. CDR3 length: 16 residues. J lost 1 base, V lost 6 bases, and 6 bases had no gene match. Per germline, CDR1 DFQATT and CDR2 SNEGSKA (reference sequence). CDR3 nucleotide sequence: TGCAGTGCAAATGGACTAGCGGGGGGTGGCACAGATACGCAGTATTTT. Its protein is CSANGLAGGGTDTQYF.

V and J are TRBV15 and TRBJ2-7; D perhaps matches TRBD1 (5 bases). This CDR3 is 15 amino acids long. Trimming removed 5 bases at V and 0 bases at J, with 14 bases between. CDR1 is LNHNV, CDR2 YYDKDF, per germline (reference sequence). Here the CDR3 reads CATSEWGYNSYEQYF. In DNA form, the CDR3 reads TGTGCCACCAGCGAGTGGGGCTACAACTCCTACGAGCAGTACTTC.

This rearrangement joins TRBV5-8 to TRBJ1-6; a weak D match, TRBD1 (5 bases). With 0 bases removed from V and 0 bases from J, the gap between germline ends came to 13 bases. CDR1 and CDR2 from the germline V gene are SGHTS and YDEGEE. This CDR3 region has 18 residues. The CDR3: CASSLDDGGSSYNSPLHF. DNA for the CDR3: TGTGCCAGCAGCTTGGATGACGGGGGTAGCTCCTATAATTCACCCCTCCACTTT.

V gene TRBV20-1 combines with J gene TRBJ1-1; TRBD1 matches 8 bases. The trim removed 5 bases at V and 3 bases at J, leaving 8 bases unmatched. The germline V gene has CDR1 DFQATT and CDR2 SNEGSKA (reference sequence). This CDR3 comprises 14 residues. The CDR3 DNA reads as TGCAGTGCTCGCCCAGCAGGGGGCTACACTGAAGCTTTCTTT. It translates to CSARPAGGYTEAFF.

CDR3 sequence reads: CASSQGVGSPLHF. The CDR3, as DNA: TGTGCCAGCAGCCAAGGGGTGGGTTCACCCCTCCACTTT. This chain uses TRBV3-1 with TRBJ1-6; no clear D. Germline CDR1 reads LGHDT; CDR2 reads YNNKEL (reference sequence). With 1 base removed from V and 9 bases from J, the gap between germline ends came to 7 bases. The CDR3 is 13 residues long.

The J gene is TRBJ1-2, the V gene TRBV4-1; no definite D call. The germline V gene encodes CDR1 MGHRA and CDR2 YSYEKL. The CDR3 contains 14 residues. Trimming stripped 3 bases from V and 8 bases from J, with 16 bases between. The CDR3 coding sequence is TGCGCCAGCAGCCAGGACGCGCCGGGGAGCGGCTACACCTTC. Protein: CASSQDAPGSGYTF.

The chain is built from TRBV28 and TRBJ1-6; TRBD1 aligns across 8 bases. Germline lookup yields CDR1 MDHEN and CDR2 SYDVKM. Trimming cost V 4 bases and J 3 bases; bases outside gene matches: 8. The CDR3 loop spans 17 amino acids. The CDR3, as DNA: TGTGCCAGCAGTTCCCAAGGACAGGGCGGCTATAATTCACCCCTCCACTTT. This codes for CASSSQGQGGYNSPLHF.

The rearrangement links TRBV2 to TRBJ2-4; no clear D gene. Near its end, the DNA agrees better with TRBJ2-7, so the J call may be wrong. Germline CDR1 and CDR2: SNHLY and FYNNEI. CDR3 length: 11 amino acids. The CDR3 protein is CASSDLVEQYF. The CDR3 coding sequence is TGTGCCAGCAGTGACCTGGTCGAGCAGTACTTC.

The CDR3 here is CASSFEARGEKLFF. The CDR3 bases are TGTGCCAGCAGTTTCGAGGCTCGAGGTGAAAAACTGTTTTTT. The chain is built from TRBV12-3 or TRBV12-4 and TRBJ1-4, with D uncertain. V gave up 3 bases and J gave up 7 bases, with 12 bases separating them. The CDR3 contains 14 residues.

The CDR3 region is CASSDRRPYNSPLHF. The CDR3 DNA follows: TGTGCCAGCAGTGACAGGAGACCCTATAATTCACCCCTCCACTTT. The genes are TRBV28 and TRBJ1-6, with a possible D match to TRBD1 (6 bases). The V and J ends lost 5 bases and 2 bases respectively, with 10 bases between them. The CDR3 spans 15 residues. The germline V gene encodes CDR1 MDHEN and CDR2 SYDVKM.

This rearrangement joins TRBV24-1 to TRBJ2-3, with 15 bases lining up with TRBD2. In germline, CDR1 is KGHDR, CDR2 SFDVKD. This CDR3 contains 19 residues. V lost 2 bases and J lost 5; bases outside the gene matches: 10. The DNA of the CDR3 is TGTGCCACCAGTGATTCCCTCGGACTAGCGGGGGGGAATGGAGATACGCAGTATTTT. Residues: CATSDSLGLAGGNGDTQYF.

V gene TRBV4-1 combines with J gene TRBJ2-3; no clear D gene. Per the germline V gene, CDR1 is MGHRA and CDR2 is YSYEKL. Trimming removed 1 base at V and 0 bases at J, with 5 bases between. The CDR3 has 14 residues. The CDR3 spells CASSQVTSTDTQYF. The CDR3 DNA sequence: TGCGCCAGCAGCCAAGTCACTAGCACAGATACGCAGTATTTT.

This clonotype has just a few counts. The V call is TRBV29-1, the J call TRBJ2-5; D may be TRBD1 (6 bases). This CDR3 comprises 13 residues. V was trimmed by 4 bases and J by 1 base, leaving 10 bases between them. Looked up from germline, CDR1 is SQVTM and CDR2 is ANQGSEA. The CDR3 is CSVARDTQETQYF. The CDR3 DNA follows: TGCAGCGTTGCTAGGGACACCCAAGAGACCCAGTACTTC.